A selection of T cell receptor beta chains follows, all from one sample in a study of blood T cell repertoires in COVID-19. Produced via immunoSEQ multiplex PCR; TCRdb's table is partial and in-frame only. The repertoire holds about 86,000 clones, with 82% as singletons. The sample consisted of peripheral blood. The receptors were gathered from a woman aged 80 or over with acute or convalescent COVID-19. Each CDR3 is given with its conserved first and last residue. D genes are given only for firm matches. Size is omitted from some rows. Given values are once, few, many or a class for expanded clones.

-	TRBV28	TRBJ1-2	-	TGTGCCAGCAGTTTACGCCCCGCGGGGGCCGGCTACACCTTC	CASSLRPAGAGYTF
TRBD2	TRBV10-3	TRBJ2-7	-	TGTGCCATCAGTGAGCCACCGGGACTAGCGGGGGAATCCTACGAGCAGTACTTC	CAISEPPGLAGESYEQYF
TRBD2	TRBV6-5	TRBJ2-7	-	TGTGCCAGCAAGATGCTAGCGGGATCAAACGAGCAGTACTTC	CASKMLAGSNEQYF
-	TRBV13	TRBJ1-1	-	TGTGCCAGCAGCCATTCACCAGTCACTGAAGCTTTCTTT	CASSHSPVTEAFF
TRBD2	TRBV27	TRBJ2-3	-	TGTGCCAGCAGTCCCCGAGGGGCGGGAGCAACAGATACGCAGTATTTT	CASSPRGAGATDTQYF
TRBD1	TRBV11-3	TRBJ2-1	-	TGTGCCAGCAGCTTAGATCGGGACAGTACCTACAATGAGCAGTTCTTC	CASSLDRDSTYNEQFF
TRBD1	TRBV3-1/TRBV3-2	TRBJ1-6	-	TGTGCCAGCAGCCAAGGACAGGGGACGGGCTCACCCCTCCACTTT	CASSQGQGTGSPLHF
TRBD2	TRBV5-1	TRBJ2-2	-	TGCGCCAGCAGCTTAGCGGGGGAGAACACCGGGGAGCTGTTTTTT	CASSLAGENTGELFF
TRBD1	TRBV7-9	TRBJ2-5	-	TGTGCCAGCAGCGAAAACCCAGGGGGTCGGGGGACCCAGTACTTC	CASSENPGGRGTQYF
-	TRBV5-1	TRBJ1-1	once	TGCGCCAGCAGCTCTGGGACACTCCAGGCTTGGGGGACTGAAGCTTTCTTT	CASSSGTLQAWGTEAFF
-	TRBV3-1/TRBV3-2	TRBJ2-1	-	TGTGCCAGCAGCCAAGTTACGGGGATCTACAATGAGCAGTTCTTC	CASSQVTGIYNEQFF
TRBD2	TRBV9	TRBJ2-7	-	TGTGCCAGCAGCTTGGGAGCGGGAGCCGCGGGGTGGGAGCAGTACTTC	CASSLGAGAAGWEQYF
-	TRBV7-3	TRBJ1-4	-	TGTGCCAGCCTCCAAGTTGGGGGGGCGCGTAGGATGTTTTTT	CASLQVGGARRMFF
-	TRBV28	TRBJ1-5	-	TGTGCCAGCAGCTCCCAGATGGCAGGGCGCAATCAGCCCCAGCATTTT	CASSSQMAGRNQPQHF
TRBD2	TRBV5-4	TRBJ2-1	-	TGTGCCAGCACCTGGGTTAGCGGGAGTTTTGAGCAGTTCTTC	CASTWVSGSFEQFF
-	TRBV24-1	TRBJ2-3	-	TGTGCCACCAAGGAGGGGAGTGCAGATACGCAGTATTTT	CATKEGSADTQYF
TRBD1	TRBV5-1	TRBJ2-2	few	TGCGCCAGCAGCTTAAGGACAGGGATCGTTACCGGGGAGCTGTTTTTT	CASSLRTGIVTGELFF
-	TRBV15	TRBJ1-3	-	TGTGCCACCAGCACGGGGAGTTCTGGAAACACCATATATTTT	CATSTGSSGNTIYF
-	TRBV5-1	TRBJ1-2	few	TGCGCCAGCAGCACCGGGTCTTCGGAGAGCTACACCTTC	CASSTGSSESYTF
TRBD2	TRBV14	TRBJ2-5	-	TGTGCCAGCAGCCAGGTCGGGGGGGTAACGCAAGAGACCCAGTACTTC	CASSQVGGVTQETQYF
-	TRBV19	TRBJ1-3	few	TGTGCCAGTAGTATAGACAACTCTGGAAACACCATATATTTT	CASSIDNSGNTIYF
-	TRBV5-6	TRBJ2-1	-	TGTGCCAGCAGCTTGGAACGTGGCCAGTACAATGAGCAGTTCTTC	CASSLERGQYNEQFF
TRBD1	TRBV5-1	TRBJ1-1	-	TGCGCCAGCAGCTTGGGAGGGGGCGGAAATGAAGCTTTCTTT	CASSLGGGGNEAFF
-	TRBV6-5	TRBJ2-2	-	TGTGCCAGCAGAAGCGGGACAGGTTCATCCGGGGAGCTGTTTTTT	CASRSGTGSSGELFF
TRBD1	TRBV9	TRBJ1-2	-	TGTGCCAGCAGCGAATCCGGGACAGGGACTCTTTATGGCTACACCTTC	CASSESGTGTLYGYTF
-	TRBV28	TRBJ1-1	-	TGTGCCAGCACCAATCGGGGATTGAACACTGAAGCTTTCTTT	CASTNRGLNTEAFF
TRBD2	TRBV11-2	TRBJ2-2	-	TGTGCCAGCAGCCACCAGACTAGCGGGGGGCATAACACCGGGGAGCTGTTTTTT	CASSHQTSGGHNTGELFF
TRBD1	TRBV15	TRBJ1-1	-	TGTGCCACCAGCCCGAAAAACAGGGGGCAACACACTGAAGCTTTCTTT	CATSPKNRGQHTEAFF
TRBD2	TRBV7-2	TRBJ2-3	-	TGTGCCAGCAAACGGACTAGCGGGAGGTCTAGCACAGATACGCAGTATTTT	CASKRTSGRSSTDTQYF
-	TRBV3-1/TRBV3-2	TRBJ1-4	-	TGTGCCAGCAGACAAACCGGACAAAATGAAAAACTGTTTTTT	CASRQTGQNEKLFF
-	TRBV19	TRBJ1-5	-	TGTGCCAGTAGTATCCAGGGAGGAACCAGCCGTGGGAGCAATCAGCCCCAGCATTTT	CASSIQGGTSRGSNQPQHF
-	TRBV14	TRBJ1-1	-	TGTGCCAGCAGCCCCGTCCCGAACACTGAAGCTTTCTTT	CASSPVPNTEAFF
-	TRBV6-5	TRBJ2-7	-	TGTGCCAGCAGTTACATCGTTGGGGCCGGATACGAGCAGTACTTC	CASSYIVGAGYEQYF
TRBD1	TRBV5-4	TRBJ1-4	-	TGTGCCAGCAGCTCGGGACAGATTAATGAAAAACTGTTTTTT	CASSSGQINEKLFF
-	TRBV24-1	TRBJ1-5	-	TGTGCCACCAGTGAAGTAAACAAAAAGCCCCAGCATTTT	CATSEVNKKPQHF
-	TRBV2	TRBJ1-2	-	TGTGCCAGCAGACGGGAGGGCTATGGCTACACCTTC	CASRREGYGYTF
-	TRBV7-2	TRBJ2-7	once	TGTGCCAGCAGCCCCTTATCCCTCGAGCAGTACTTC	CASSPLSLEQYF
TRBD1	TRBV27	TRBJ1-6	-	TGTGCCAGCAGTTTGTCGGACAGGGGTAATTCACCCCTCCACTTT	CASSLSDRGNSPLHF
TRBD2	TRBV5-4	TRBJ2-1	-	TGTGCCAGCAGCTTGCAGGGGCGGGGGGGCCCCCATGAGCAGTTCTTC	CASSLQGRGGPHEQFF
TRBD1	TRBV27	TRBJ1-6	-	TGTGCCAGCAGTTTTCAGGGGGCCTCCTATAATTCACCCCTCCACTTT	CASSFQGASYNSPLHF
TRBD1	TRBV19	TRBJ2-5	once	TGTGCCAGTAGTGCCACGGGACAGGGGAAGACCCAGTACTTC	CASSATGQGKTQYF